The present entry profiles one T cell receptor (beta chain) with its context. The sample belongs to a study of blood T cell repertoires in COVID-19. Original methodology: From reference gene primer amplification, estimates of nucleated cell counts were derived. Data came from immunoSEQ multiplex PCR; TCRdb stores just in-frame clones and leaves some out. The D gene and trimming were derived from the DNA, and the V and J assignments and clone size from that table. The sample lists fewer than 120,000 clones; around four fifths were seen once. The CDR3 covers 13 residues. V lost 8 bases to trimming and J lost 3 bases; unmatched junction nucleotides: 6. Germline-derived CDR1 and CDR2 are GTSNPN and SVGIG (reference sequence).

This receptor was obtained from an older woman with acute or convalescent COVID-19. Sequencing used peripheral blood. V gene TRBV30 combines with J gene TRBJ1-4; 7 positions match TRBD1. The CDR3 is CAGKTGANEKLFF. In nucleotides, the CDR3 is TGTGCCGGAAAAACAGGGGCTAATGAAAAACTGTTTTTT.